This entry features one T cell receptor (beta chain) sequence. The antigen is unknown. Sequencing was performed with immunoSEQ multiplex PCR; in TCRdb, only in-frame clones are kept and a portion is missing. The table includes around 2.5 million clones, over 85% detected once. Germline V gene data show CDR1 as SGHNT and CDR2 as YYREEE (reference sequence). The CDR3 runs to 16 residues. With 3 bases removed from V and 7 bases from J, the gap between germline ends came to 20 bases. The sample originates from a study of shared clonotypes between healthy human individuals. Study findings and constraints: Approximately 5% was the fraction of naive CD4 clonotypes found shared across a few donors.

Sequencing used naive CD4+ T cells from PBMCs. Subset in this sample: CD45RA+ positively selected. V gene TRBV5-4 combines with J gene TRBJ2-1, with D perhaps matching TRBD2 (7 bases). This receptor was obtained from a man between 18 and 35 years old in good health. Some clones in this sample may be carry-over from other donors' samples. CDR3 amino acids: CASSWGGGATGNEQFF. The CDR3 nucleotides are TGTGCCAGCAGCTGGGGAGGGGGAGCCACTGGGAATGAGCAGTTCTTC.